This TCR beta chain was recorded in a study of blood T cell repertoires in COVID-19. Study details: The United States, Italy and Spain provided the acute and convalescent COVID-19 samples. The cDNA or gDNA used as material had been derived from T cells, B-cell-depleted T cells, or PBMCs.

Seattle enrolled patients during active infection and tracked them longitudinally. Original data processing: Researchers report that nucleated cell counts were estimated from reference gene primer amplification. Sequenced by immunoSEQ multiplex PCR; TCRdb stores in-frame clones only, minus some. V and J calls and clone size are given by that table; D and trimming were obtained from the DNA. The repertoire has roughly 500,000 clones, 89% of them found once; the top ten carry around 0.95%. The CDR3 covers 16 residues. J gave up 3 bases and V 4 bases, and 5 bases lay outside the gene matches. Germline V gene lookup returns CDR1 MGHRA and CDR2 YSYEKL.

The chain joins TRBV4-1 to TRBJ2-1; 11 bases are shared with TRBD2. The sequenced sample was peripheral blood. The TCR comes from a man in his late teens or twenties with COVID-19, enrolled during active disease. The CDR3 spells CASSPVAGGDYNEQFF. The CDR3 coding sequence is TGCGCCAGCAGCCCGGTAGCGGGAGGGGACTACAATGAGCAGTTCTTC.